This T cell receptor beta chain is drawn from a study of T cell repertoires in cytomegalovirus infection (dated by TCRdb to between 2019 and 2020). Background on the whole study: Alongside well-studied HLA-B-restricted epitopes, the peptide stimulations were aimed at recently identified HLA-C-restricted CMV epitopes, whose presentation resists viral immunomodulation. The HLA type of each donor mattered for the analysis, because public TCR beta signatures pointed to carriage of CMV infection along with the matching HLA type.

Sequenced using an Illumina HiSeq 1500. Starting from the raw public reads, TCRdb applied fastp trimming at Q25, assembled clones with MiXCR and retained in-frame beta chains. Every distinct CDR3 protein forms one entry, paired with its most common genes and DNA. A total of around 300,000 distinct CDR3 sequences appear in this sample, 22% of them only once. Roughly 20% of the sample is taken by the ten largest. The CDR3 sequence holds 12 residues, the cysteine and phenylalanine included. Of all the DNA, just the CDR3 is kept, 36 bases in frame from base 1. V is pared back by 10 bases and J by 1 base, with 10 bases lying between the germline termini. CDR1 and CDR2 (MNHEY, SVGAGI) derive from the germline V gene. The paper as a whole reports these results and caveats: In both this cohort and an independent cohort of 352 donors, the cumulative frequency of public TCR beta family members distinguished carriers of CMV infection plus the relevant HLA type. The ex vivo response was dominated by HLA-C-restricted CMV-specific TCR beta clonotypes, which also provided the single most frequent clonotype in two of eight donors.

The sample's treatment or condition label, in plain terms: in vitro stimulation with specific CMV peptide epitopes to enrich CMV-specific T cells. Comment on this clonotype: Its antigen is not yet known. Base-call qualities are not available, and no considerably larger clone is one nucleotide away.

The receptor was isolated from a human donor in good health (CMV status not recorded). Some clones in this sample may be carry-over from other donors' samples. Recombination connected TRBV6-5 to TRBJ1-1; D gene: possibly TRBD1, on 5 matching bases. The sequencing used cultured PBMCs, collected from culture after CMV antigen stimulation. The DNA reads TGTGCCACCAAAACAGGGAACACTGAAGCTTTCTTT. Translated, it reads CATKTGNTEAFF.